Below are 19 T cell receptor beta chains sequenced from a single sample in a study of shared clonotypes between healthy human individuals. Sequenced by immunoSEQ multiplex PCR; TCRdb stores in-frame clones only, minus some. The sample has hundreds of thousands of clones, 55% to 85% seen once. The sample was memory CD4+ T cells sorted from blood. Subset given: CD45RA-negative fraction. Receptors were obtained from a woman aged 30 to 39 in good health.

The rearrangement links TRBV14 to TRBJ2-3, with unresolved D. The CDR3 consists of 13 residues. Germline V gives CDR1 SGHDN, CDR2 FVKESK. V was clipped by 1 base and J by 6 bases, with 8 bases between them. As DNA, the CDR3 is TGTGCCAGCAGCCAAGGGGTAGGGGATACGCAGTATTTT. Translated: CASSQGVGDTQYF.

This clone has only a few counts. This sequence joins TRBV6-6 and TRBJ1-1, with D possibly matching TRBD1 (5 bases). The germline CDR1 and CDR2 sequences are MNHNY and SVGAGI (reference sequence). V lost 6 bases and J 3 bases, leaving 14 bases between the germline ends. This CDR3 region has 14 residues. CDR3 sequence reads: CASRGTGLYTEAFF. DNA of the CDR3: TGTGCCAGCAGGGGAACGGGACTGTACACTGAAGCTTTCTTT.

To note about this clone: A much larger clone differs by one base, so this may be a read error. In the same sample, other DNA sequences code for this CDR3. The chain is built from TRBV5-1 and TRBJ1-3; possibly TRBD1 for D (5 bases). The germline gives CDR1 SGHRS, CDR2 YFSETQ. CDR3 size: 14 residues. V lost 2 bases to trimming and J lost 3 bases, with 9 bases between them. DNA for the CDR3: TGCGCCAGCAGCTTTGGGACGGTTGGAAACACCATATATTTT. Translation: CASSFGTVGNTIYF.

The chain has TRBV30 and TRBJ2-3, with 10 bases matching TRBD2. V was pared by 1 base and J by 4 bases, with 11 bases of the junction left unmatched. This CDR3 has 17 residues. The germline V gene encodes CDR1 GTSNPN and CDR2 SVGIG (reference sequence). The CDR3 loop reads CAWSEAGGPGLSDTQYF. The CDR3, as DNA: TGTGCCTGGAGTGAAGCGGGAGGGCCTGGTTTATCAGATACGCAGTATTTT.

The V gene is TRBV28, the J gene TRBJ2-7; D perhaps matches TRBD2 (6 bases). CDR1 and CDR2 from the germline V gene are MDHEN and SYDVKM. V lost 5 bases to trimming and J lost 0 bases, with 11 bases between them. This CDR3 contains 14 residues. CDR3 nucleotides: TGTGCCAGCAGTAGAGCGGGCGACTCCTACGAGCAGTACTTC. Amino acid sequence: CASSRAGDSYEQYF.

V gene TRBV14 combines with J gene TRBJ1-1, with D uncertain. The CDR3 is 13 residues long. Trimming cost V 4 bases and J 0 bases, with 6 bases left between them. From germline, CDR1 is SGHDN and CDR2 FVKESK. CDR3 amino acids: CASSLQMNTEAFF. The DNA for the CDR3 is TGTGCCAGCAGCCTACAGATGAACACTGAAGCTTTCTTT.

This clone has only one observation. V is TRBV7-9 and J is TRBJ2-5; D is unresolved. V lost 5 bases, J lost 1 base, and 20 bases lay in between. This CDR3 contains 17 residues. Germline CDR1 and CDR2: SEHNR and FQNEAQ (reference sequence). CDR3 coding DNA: TGTGCCAGCAGCCCTCGGGCCTTCTTTGTCGCCCAAGAGACCCAGTACTTC. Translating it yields CASSPRAFFVAQETQYF.

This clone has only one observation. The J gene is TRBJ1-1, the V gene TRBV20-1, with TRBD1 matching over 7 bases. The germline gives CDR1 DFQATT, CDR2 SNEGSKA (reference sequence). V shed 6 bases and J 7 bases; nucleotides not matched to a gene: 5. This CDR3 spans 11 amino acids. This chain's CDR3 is CSADRTGEAFF. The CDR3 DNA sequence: TGCAGTGCGGACCGGACAGGTGAAGCTTTCTTT.

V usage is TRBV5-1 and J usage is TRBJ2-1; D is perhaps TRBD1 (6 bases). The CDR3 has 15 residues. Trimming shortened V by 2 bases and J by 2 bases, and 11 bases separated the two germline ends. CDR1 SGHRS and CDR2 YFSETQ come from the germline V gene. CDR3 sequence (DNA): TGCGCCAGCAGCTTATCCGGGGACACCTACAATGAGCAGTTCTTC. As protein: CASSLSGDTYNEQFF.

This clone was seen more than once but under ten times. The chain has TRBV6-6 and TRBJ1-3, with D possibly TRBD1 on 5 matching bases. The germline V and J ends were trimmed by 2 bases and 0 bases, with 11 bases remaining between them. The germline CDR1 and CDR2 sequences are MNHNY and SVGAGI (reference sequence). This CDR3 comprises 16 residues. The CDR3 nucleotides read TGTGCCAGCAGTTACGGGACTGCCGTCTCTGGAAACACCATATATTTT. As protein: CASSYGTAVSGNTIYF.

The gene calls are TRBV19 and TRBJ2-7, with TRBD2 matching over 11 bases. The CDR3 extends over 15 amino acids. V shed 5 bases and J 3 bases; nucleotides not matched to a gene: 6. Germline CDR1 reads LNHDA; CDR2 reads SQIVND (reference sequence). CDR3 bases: TGTGCCAGTAGTGCAGGGACTAGCGGCCTCTACGAGCAGTACTTC. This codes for CASSAGTSGLYEQYF. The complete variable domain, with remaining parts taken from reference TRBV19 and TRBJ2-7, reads DGGITQSPKYLFRKEGQNVTLSCEQNLNHDAMYWYRQDPGQGLRLIYYSQIVNDFQKGDIAEGYSVSREKKESFPLTVTSAQKNPTAFYLCASSAGTSGLYEQYFGPGTRLTVT.

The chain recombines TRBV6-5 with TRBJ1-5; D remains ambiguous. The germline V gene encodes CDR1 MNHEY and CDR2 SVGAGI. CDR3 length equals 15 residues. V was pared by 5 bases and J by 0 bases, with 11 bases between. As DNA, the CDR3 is TGTGCCAGCAGTGCAACACCGTATAGCAATCAGCCCCAGCATTTT. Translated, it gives CASSATPYSNQPQHF.

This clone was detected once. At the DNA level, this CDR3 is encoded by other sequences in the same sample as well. DNA for the CDR3: TGTGCCAGCAGCTCATCCGGGACAGGGGGTTACGAGCAGTACTTC. This sequence encodes CASSSSGTGGYEQYF. V and J are TRBV7-9 and TRBJ2-7, with 11 positions matching TRBD1. Germline trimming cut 4 bases from V and 4 bases from J; bases unmatched to any gene: 6. Germline loops: CDR1 SEHNR, CDR2 FQNEAQ (reference sequence). The CDR3 is made up of 15 amino acids.

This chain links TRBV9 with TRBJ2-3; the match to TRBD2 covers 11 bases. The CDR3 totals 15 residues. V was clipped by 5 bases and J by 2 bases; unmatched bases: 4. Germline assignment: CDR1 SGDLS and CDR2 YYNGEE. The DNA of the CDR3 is TGTGCCAGCAGGAGTAGCGGGAGGGTCACAGATACGCAGTATTTT. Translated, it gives CASRSSGRVTDTQYF.

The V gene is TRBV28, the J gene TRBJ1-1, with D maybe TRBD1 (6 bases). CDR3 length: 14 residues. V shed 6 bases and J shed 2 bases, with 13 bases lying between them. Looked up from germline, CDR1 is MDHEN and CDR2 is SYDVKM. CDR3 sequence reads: CASRGGTLNTEAFF. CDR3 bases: TGTGCCAGCAGAGGGGGTACCCTCAACACTGAAGCTTTCTTT.

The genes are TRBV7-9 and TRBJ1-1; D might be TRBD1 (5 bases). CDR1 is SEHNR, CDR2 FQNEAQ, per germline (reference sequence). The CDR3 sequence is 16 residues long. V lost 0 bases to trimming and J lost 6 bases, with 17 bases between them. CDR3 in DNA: TGTGCCAGCAGCTTAGCGGGGGTCCAGGGAGGGGCTGAAGCTTTCTTT. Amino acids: CASSLAGVQGGAEAFF.

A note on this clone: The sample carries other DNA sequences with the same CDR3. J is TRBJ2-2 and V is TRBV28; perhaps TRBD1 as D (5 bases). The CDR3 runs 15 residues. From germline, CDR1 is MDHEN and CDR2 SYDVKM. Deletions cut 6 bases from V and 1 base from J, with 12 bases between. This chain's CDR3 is CASSPGHLNTGELFF. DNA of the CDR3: TGTGCCAGCAGCCCCGGACACCTGAACACCGGGGAGCTGTTTTTT. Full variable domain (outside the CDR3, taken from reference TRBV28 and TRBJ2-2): DVKVTQSSRYLVKRTGEKVFLECVQDMDHENMFWYRQDPGLGLRLIYFSYDVKMKEKGDIPEGYSVSREKKERFSLILESASTNQTSMYLCASSPGHLNTGELFFGEGSRLTVL.

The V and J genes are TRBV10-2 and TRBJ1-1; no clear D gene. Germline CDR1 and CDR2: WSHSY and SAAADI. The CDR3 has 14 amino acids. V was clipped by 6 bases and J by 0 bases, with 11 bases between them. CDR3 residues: CASRSIDMNTEAFF. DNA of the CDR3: TGCGCCAGCAGGTCCATAGACATGAACACTGAAGCTTTCTTT.

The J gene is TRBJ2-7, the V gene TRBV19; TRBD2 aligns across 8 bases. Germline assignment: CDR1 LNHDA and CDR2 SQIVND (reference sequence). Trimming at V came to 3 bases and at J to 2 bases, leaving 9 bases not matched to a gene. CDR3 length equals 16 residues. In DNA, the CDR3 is TGTGCCAGTAGTATTTCGCTAGCGGGTACAACCTACGAGCAGTACTTC. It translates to CASSISLAGTTYEQYF.